These 16 T cell receptor beta chains share one sample of origin, sequenced in a study of Ad26.COV2.S vaccination and SARS-CoV-2 variants. Treatment given: 15 to 20 received Ad26.COV2.S at low or high dose, single or two shots; about 5 received placebo; per-sample allocation not given. Material that was analyzed had been drawn on day 63 after the first vaccine or placebo injection. Using immunoSEQ multiplex PCR, the repertoire was profiled, and TCRdb retains in-frame clones only, with some absent. The table records 410,000 or so clones, around 90% of them present only once. Source: peripheral blood, taken in a trial of Ad26.COV2.S vaccine versus placebo. The source of these receptors is a person between 18 and 65 years old who received the Ad26.COV2.S COVID-19 vaccine or a placebo.

This clone was seen a handful of times. This chain links TRBV2 with TRBJ2-7; D possibly corresponds to TRBD2 (5 bases). The CDR3 extends over 13 amino acids. Germline lookup yields CDR1 SNHLY and CDR2 FYNNEI. V lost 8 bases and J lost 3, with 14 bases in between. The CDR3 nucleotides read TGTGCCAGCCGGGATAGAAAGATCTACGAGCAGTACTTC. It yields the protein CASRDRKIYEQYF.

This rearrangement joins TRBV11-2 to TRBJ2-3; 9 positions match TRBD2. This CDR3 comprises 15 residues. Germline V gives CDR1 SGHAT, CDR2 FQNNGV. The ends lost 5 bases at V and 0 bases at J; junction bases unmatched: 3. The CDR3: CASSTTSGSTDTQYF. In DNA, the CDR3 is TGTGCCAGCAGCACGACTAGCGGAAGCACAGATACGCAGTATTTT.

The V gene is TRBV27, the J gene TRBJ2-3; D perhaps matches TRBD2 (6 bases). The CDR3 sequence is 14 residues long. Trimming pared 4 bases from V and 1 base from J, leaving 9 bases between. Per the germline V gene, CDR1 is MNHEY and CDR2 is SMNVEV (reference sequence). The CDR3 here is CASSSREGTDTQYF. In nucleotides, the CDR3 is TGTGCCAGCAGTTCGAGGGAGGGCACAGATACGCAGTATTTT.

The rearrangement uses TRBV10-3 and TRBJ2-2; 7 bases line up with TRBD2. Germline CDR1 reads ENHRY; CDR2 reads SYGVKD. Losses at the gene ends were 3 bases for V and 3 bases for J; bases not matched to a gene: 7. The length of the CDR3 is 16 residues. The CDR3: CAISEPGRLDTGELFF. CDR3 sequence (DNA): TGTGCCATCAGTGAACCCGGGAGGCTCGACACCGGGGAGCTGTTTTTT.

This clone was counted a few times. The rearrangement uses TRBV4-3 and TRBJ1-3; D is perhaps TRBD1 (6 bases). V was shortened by 0 bases and J by 4 bases, with 10 bases between the two germline ends. This CDR3 has 15 amino acids. Germline CDR1 reads LGHNA; CDR2 reads YSLEER. CDR3 DNA sequence: TGCGCCAGCAGCCAAGATCAGGGGACCGGAAACACCATATATTTT. Its translation: CASSQDQGTGNTIYF.

V gene TRBV25-1 combines with J gene TRBJ2-7; 7 bases are shared with TRBD1. Trimming took 3 bases from V and 5 from J; bases not matched to a gene: 4. The germline gives CDR1 MGHDK, CDR2 SYGVNS. CDR3 length: 13 amino acids. In DNA form, the CDR3 reads TGTGCCAGCAGTGAGAGACAGGGAAACGAGCAGTACTTC. It encodes CASSERQGNEQYF.

The chain joins TRBV7-6 to TRBJ1-1; TRBD1 is a possible D gene (5 bases). This CDR3 region has 13 residues. Germline-derived CDR1 and CDR2 are SGHVS and FNYEAQ. Trimming pared 4 bases from V and 3 bases from J, leaving 9 bases between. The CDR3 reads CASSSRGDTEAFF. The CDR3, as DNA: TGTGCCAGCAGCTCTAGGGGAGACACTGAAGCTTTCTTT.

The chain combines TRBV2 with TRBJ2-1, with 11 bases identical to TRBD2. The CDR3 is made up of 15 amino acids. Looked up from germline, CDR1 is SNHLY and CDR2 is FYNNEI. Trimming removed 5 bases from V and 5 bases from J; junction bases left unmatched: 5. The CDR3 DNA sequence: TGTGCCAGCAGTCTTACTAGCGGGAGTAACAATGAGCAGTTCTTC. This codes for CASSLTSGSNNEQFF.

A remark on this clone: Other nucleotide sequences in the sample specify the same CDR3. The rearrangement joins TRBV7-2 to TRBJ2-5; D might be TRBD1 (6 bases). The CDR3 covers 13 residues. The germline gives CDR1 SGHTA, CDR2 FQGNSA. Trimming removed 4 bases at V and 2 bases at J, with 8 bases between. Written as DNA, the CDR3 is TGTGCCAGCAGCTCAGGACAGCAAGAGACCCAGTACTTC. Amino acid sequence: CASSSGQQETQYF.

This clone came up a few times. The rearrangement joins TRBV5-1 to TRBJ1-1; D not resolved. Trimming shortened V by 4 bases and J by 4 bases, and 17 bases separated the two germline ends. CDR1 SGHRS and CDR2 YFSETQ come from the germline V gene. The CDR3 is 15 amino acids. In nucleotides, the CDR3 is TGCGCCAGCAGCCCCTTGGGGTTGGACGGCACTGAAGCTTTCTTT. It translates to CASSPLGLDGTEAFF.

This chain connects TRBV15 to TRBJ1-4; D might be TRBD1 (6 bases). Per the germline V gene, CDR1 is LNHNV and CDR2 is YYDKDF (reference sequence). This CDR3 spans 15 amino acids. Trimming took 3 bases from V and 4 from J, leaving 12 bases between them. CDR3 bases: TGTGCCACCAGCAGGGGGGGCCAGAGTAATGAAAAACTGTTTTTT. It codes for CATSRGGQSNEKLFF.

The V gene is TRBV30, the J gene TRBJ2-7, with TRBD2 matching 8 bases. Unmatched junction bases numbered 7, after V lost 3 bases and J lost 0 bases. CDR3 length equals 15 residues. The germline V gene has CDR1 GTSNPN and CDR2 SVGIG (reference sequence). The CDR3 region has the DNA TGTGCCTGGAGCCGGCGGGGGGAAAGCTCCTACGAGCAGTACTTC. This sequence encodes CAWSRRGESSYEQYF.

CDR3 sequence (DNA): TGTGCCAGCAGCTTAGTTTTAGACTACAATGAGCAGTTCTTC. Translation gives CASSLVLDYNEQFF. The chain employs TRBV7-2 and TRBJ2-1; D is undetermined. Germline lookup yields CDR1 SGHTA and CDR2 FQGNSA. This CDR3 has 14 amino acids. The V end lost 1 base, the J end lost 3 bases, and 7 bases lay between the germline ends. The full variable domain, rest sourced from reference TRBV7-2 and TRBJ2-1, is GAGVSQSPSNKVTEKGKDVELRCDPISGHTALYWYRQSLGQGLEFLIYFQGNSAPDKSGLPSDRFSAERTGGSVSTLTIQRTQQEDSAVYLCASSLVLDYNEQFFGPGTRLTVL.

The V gene is TRBV7-8, the J gene TRBJ2-7; D remains unclear. The V gene lost 4 bases and the J gene lost 7 bases, with 8 bases spanning the gap. The V gene's germline CDR1 is SGHVS and CDR2 FQNEAQ. CDR3 length: 11 residues. The CDR3 region has the DNA TGTGCCAGCAGCTACGTGGGGGAGCAGTACTTC. Translating it yields CASSYVGEQYF.

The V gene is TRBV5-4, the J gene TRBJ2-7, with D unclear. This CDR3 comprises 14 residues. Between the trimmed V and J ends, which lost 1 base and 5 bases, there was a span of 13 bases. Germline-derived CDR1 and CDR2 are SGHNT and YYREEE (reference sequence). DNA of the CDR3: TGTGCCAGCAGCTTGTTCACAGCAATTGACGAGCAGTACTTC. This gives the protein CASSLFTAIDEQYF.

Concerning this clone: A much larger clone is a single base away; this may be a read error. V usage is TRBV6-2 or TRBV6-3 and J usage is TRBJ2-6; no definite D call. The CDR3 extends over 15 amino acids. The V end was cut by 5 bases, the J end by 1 base, with 9 bases between. Germline assignment: CDR1 MNHEY and CDR2 SVGEGT. CDR3 residues: CASSTGSSGANVLTF. The CDR3 DNA reads TGTGCCAGCAGTACCGGGTCGTCTGGGGCCAACGTCCTGACTTTC.